This T cell receptor beta chain was captured in a study of blood T cell repertoires in COVID-19. Study at large: The origin of the acute and convalescent COVID-19 samples was the United States, Italy and Spain. PBMCs, B-cell-depleted T cells, or T cells were the source of the cDNA or gDNA that made up the material.

V lost 3 bases to trimming and J lost 3 bases; unmatched junction nucleotides: 5. This CDR3 region has 14 residues. CDR1 is SGDLS and CDR2 is YYNGEE in the germline V gene. Authors' methods: Estimation of nucleated cell counts relied on the amplification of reference gene primers. TCRdb keeps only in-frame clones here, not all; method: immunoSEQ multiplex PCR. V, J and clone size were drawn from that table, and D and trimming were deduced from the DNA. The repertoire consists of about 78,000 clones, with roughly 86% occurring once and the leading ten covering 1.5% to 2.5%. This clone was found a few times.

The rearrangement links TRBV9 to TRBJ1-2, with TRBD1 matching 7 bases. Sequences were obtained from peripheral blood. This receptor was obtained from an older woman with acute or convalescent COVID-19. The CDR3 region is CASSATGQHYGYTF. In DNA form, the CDR3 reads TGTGCCAGCAGCGCAACGGGACAGCACTATGGCTACACCTTC.